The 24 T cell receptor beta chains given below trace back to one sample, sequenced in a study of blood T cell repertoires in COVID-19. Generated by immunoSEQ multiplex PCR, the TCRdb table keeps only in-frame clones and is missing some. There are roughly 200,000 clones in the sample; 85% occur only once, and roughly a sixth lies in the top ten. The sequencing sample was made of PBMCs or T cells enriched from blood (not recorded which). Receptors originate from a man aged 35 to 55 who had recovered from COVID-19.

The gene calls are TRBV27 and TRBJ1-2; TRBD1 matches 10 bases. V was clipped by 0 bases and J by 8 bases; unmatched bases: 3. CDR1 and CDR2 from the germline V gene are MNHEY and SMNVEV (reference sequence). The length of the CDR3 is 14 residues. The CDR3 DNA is TGTGCCAGCAGTTTATCGGGGACAGGGGCGGGCTACACCTTC. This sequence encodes CASSLSGTGAGYTF.

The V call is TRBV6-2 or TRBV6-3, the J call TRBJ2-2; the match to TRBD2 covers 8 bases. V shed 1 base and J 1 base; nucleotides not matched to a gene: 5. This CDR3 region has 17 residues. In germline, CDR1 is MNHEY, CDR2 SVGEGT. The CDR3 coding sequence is TGTGCCAGCAGTTACTTTTCGGGGGGGAAGAACACCGGGGAGCTGTTTTTT. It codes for CASSYFSGGKNTGELFF.

The CDR3 loop reads CASSPFTGVYEQYF. CDR3 in DNA: TGCGCCAGCAGCCCATTCACAGGGGTCTACGAGCAGTACTTC. The chain has TRBV4-3 and TRBJ2-7; 7 bases agree with TRBD1. The germline V gene encodes CDR1 LGHNA and CDR2 YSLEER. Trimming cost V 4 bases and J 3 bases; bases outside gene matches: 6. The CDR3 runs to 14 residues.

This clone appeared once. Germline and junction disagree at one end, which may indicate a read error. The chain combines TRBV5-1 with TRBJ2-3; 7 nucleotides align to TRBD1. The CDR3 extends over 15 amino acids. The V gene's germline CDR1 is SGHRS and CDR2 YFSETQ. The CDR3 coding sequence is TGCGCCAACAGCTACAGGGGATGGGACACAGATACGCAGTATTTT. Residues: CANSYRGWDTDTQYF.

As DNA, the CDR3 is TGTGCCAGCAAGCCCAGCGGGACTTACAATGAGCAGTTCTTC. It yields the protein CASKPSGTYNEQFF. V usage is TRBV2 and J usage is TRBJ2-1; 7 bases line up with TRBD2. In germline, CDR1 is SNHLY, CDR2 FYNNEI. Trimming cost V 7 bases and J 4 bases; bases outside gene matches: 7. This CDR3 comprises 14 residues.

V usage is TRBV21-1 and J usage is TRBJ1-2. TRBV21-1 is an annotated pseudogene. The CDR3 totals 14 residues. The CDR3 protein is CASSKTGVVYGYTF. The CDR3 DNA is TGTGCCAGCAGCAAAACGGGTGTTGTCTATGGCTACACCTTC.

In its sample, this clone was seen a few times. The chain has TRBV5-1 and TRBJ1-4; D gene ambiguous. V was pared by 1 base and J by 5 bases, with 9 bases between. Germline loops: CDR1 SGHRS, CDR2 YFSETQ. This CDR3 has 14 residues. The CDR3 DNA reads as TGCGCCAGCAGCTTGACGGCAGCGAATGAAAAACTGTTTTTT. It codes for CASSLTAANEKLFF.

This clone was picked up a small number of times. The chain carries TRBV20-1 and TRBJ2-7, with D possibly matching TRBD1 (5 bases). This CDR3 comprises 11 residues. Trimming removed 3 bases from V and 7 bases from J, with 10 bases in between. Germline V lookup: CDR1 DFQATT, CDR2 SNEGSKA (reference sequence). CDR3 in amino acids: CSARGLGEQYF. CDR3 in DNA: TGCAGTGCTAGGGGGCTCGGTGAGCAGTACTTC.

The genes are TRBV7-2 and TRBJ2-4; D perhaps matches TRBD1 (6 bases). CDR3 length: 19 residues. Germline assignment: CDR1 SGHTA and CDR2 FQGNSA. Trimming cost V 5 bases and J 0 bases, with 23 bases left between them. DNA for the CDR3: TGTGCCAGCAGCCCAAGGACAGATTTCATAGCCCTAGCCAAAAACATTCAGTACTTC. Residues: CASSPRTDFIALAKNIQYF.

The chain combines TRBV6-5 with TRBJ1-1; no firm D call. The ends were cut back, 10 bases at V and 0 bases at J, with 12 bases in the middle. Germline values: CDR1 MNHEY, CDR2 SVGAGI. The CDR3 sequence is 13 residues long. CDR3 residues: CATILYMNTEAFF. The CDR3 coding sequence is TGTGCCACAATTTTGTACATGAACACTGAAGCTTTCTTT.

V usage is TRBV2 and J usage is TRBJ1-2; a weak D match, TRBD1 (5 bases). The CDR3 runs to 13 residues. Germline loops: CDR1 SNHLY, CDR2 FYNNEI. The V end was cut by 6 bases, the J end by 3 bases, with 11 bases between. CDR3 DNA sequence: TGTGCCAGCAGCAGTCGCAGGGACTATGGCTACACCTTC. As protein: CASSSRRDYGYTF. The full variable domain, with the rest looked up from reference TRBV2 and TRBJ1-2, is EPEVTQTPSHQVTQMGQEVILRCVPISNHLYFYWYRQILGQKVEFLVSFYNNEISEKSEIFDDQFSVERPDGSNFTLKIRSTKLEDSAMYFCASSSRRDYGYTFGSGTRLTVV.

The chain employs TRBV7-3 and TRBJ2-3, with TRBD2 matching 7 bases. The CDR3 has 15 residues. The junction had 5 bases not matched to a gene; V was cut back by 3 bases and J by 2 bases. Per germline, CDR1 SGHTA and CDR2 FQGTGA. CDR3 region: CASSLGGSPTDTQYF. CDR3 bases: TGTGCCAGCAGCTTGGGGGGGAGTCCCACAGATACGCAGTATTTT.

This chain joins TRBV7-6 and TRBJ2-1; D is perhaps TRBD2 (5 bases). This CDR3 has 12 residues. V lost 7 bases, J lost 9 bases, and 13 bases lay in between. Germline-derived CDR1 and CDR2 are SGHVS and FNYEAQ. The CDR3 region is CASTGVEAEQFF. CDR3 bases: TGTGCCAGCACCGGGGTAGAAGCTGAGCAGTTCTTC.

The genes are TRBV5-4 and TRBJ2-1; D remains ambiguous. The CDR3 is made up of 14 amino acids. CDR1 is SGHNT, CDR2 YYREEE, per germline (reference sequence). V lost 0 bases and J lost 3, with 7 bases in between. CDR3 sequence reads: CASSLDPVYNEQFF. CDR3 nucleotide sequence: TGTGCCAGCAGCTTGGACCCAGTCTACAATGAGCAGTTCTTC. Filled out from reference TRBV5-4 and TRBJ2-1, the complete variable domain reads ETGVTQSPTHLIKTRGQQVTLRCSSQSGHNTVSWYQQALGQGPQFIFQYYREEENGRGNFPPRFSGLQFPNYSSELNVNALELDDSALYLCASSLDPVYNEQFFGPGTRLTVL.

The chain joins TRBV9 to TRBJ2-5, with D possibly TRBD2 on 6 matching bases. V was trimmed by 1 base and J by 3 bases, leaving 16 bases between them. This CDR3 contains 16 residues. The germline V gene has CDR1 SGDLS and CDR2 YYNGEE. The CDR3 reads CASSVRPSGGKETQYF. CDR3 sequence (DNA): TGTGCCAGCAGCGTACGGCCTTCCGGGGGAAAAGAGACCCAGTACTTC.

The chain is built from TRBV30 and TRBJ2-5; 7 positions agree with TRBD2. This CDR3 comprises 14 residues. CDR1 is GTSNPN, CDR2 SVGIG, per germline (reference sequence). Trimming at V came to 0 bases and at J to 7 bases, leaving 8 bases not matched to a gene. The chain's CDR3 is CAWSVRAGRGTQYF. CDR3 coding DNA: TGTGCCTGGAGTGTCAGAGCGGGAAGAGGGACCCAGTACTTC.

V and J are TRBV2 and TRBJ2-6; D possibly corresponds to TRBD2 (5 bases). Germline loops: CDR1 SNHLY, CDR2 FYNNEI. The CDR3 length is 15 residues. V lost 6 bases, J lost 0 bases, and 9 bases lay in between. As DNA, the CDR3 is TGTGCCAGCAGGCCCGGGGTCTCTGGGGCCAACGTCCTGACTTTC. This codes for CASRPGVSGANVLTF.

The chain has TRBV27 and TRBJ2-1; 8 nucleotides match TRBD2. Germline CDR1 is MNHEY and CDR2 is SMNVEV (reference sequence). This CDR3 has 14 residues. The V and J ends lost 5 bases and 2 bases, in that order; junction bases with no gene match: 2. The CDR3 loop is CASSPGGAYNEQFF. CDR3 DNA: TGTGCCAGCAGTCCCGGGGGGGCCTACAATGAGCAGTTCTTC.

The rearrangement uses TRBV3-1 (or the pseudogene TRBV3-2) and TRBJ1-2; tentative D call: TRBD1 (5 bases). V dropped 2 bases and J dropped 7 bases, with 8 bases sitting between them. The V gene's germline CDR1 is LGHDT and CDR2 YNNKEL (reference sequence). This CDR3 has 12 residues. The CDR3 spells CASSQRGVGYTF. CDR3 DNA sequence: TGTGCCAGCAGCCAAAGGGGTGTTGGCTACACCTTC.

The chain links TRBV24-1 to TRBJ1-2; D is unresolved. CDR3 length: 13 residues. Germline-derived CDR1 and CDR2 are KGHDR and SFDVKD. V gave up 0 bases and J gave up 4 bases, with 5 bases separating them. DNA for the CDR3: TGTGCCACCAGTGATTTGGGCGGCTATGGCTACACCTTC. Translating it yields CATSDLGGYGYTF.

CDR3: CASKWGRAYNEQFF. The CDR3 nucleotides read TGTGCCAGCAAGTGGGGGAGGGCCTACAATGAGCAGTTCTTC. This chain uses TRBV27 with TRBJ2-1, with 7 bases fitting TRBD2. There are 14 residues in the CDR3. Germline V gives CDR1 MNHEY, CDR2 SMNVEV (reference sequence). V trimming: 7 bases; J trimming: 2 bases; junction bases outside the gene matches: 5.

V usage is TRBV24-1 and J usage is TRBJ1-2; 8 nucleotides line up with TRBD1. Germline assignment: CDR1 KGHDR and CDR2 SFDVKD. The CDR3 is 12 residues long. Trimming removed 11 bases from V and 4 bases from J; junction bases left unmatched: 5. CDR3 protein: CAIFGTGYGYTF. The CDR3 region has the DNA TGTGCCATCTTCGGGACAGGCTATGGCTACACCTTC.

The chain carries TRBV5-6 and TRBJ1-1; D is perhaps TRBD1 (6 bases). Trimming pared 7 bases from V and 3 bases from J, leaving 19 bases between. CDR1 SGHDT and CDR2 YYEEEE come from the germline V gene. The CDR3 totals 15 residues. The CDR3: CASHGGGGSDTEAFF. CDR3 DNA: TGTGCCAGCCACGGAGGGGGGGGCTCCGACACTGAAGCTTTCTTT.

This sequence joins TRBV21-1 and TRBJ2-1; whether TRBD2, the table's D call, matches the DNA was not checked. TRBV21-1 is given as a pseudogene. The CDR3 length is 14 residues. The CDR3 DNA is TGTGCCAGCTGGGGACTAGCGGAAGAGAATGAGCAGTTCTTC. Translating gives CASWGLAEENEQFF.